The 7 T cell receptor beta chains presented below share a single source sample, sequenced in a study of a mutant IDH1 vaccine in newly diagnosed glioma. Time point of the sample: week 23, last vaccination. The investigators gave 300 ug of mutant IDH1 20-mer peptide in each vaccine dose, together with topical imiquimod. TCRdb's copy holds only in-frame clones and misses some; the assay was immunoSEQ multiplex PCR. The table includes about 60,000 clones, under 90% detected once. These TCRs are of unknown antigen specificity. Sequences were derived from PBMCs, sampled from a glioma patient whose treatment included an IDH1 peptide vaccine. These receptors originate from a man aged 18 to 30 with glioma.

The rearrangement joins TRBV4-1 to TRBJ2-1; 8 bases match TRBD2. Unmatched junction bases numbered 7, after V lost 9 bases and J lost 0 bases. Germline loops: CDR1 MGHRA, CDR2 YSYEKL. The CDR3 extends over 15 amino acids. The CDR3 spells CASSGGTSSYNEQFF. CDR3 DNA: TGCGCCAGTTCGGGAGGGACTAGCTCCTACAATGAGCAGTTCTTC.

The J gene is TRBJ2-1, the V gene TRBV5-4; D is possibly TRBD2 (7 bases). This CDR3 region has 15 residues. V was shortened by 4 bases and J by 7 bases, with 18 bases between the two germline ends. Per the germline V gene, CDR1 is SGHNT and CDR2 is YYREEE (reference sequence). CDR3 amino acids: CASSPREGGQNEQFF. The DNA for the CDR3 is TGTGCCAGCAGCCCCAGGGAGGGGGGGCAGAATGAGCAGTTCTTC.

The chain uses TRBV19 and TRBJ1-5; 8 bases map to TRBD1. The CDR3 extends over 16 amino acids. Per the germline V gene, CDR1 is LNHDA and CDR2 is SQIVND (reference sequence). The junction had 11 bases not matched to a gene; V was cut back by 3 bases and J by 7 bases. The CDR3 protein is CASSILSGGDGQPQHF. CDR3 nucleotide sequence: TGTGCCAGTAGTATCTTGTCAGGGGGCGATGGACAGCCCCAGCATTTT.

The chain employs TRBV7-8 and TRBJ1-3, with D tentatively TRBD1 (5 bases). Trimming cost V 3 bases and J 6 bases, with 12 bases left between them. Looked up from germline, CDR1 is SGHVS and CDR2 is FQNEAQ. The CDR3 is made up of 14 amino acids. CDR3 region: CASSLRGLLNTIYF. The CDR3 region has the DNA TGTGCCAGCAGCTTGCGGGGCCTCTTAAACACCATATATTTT.

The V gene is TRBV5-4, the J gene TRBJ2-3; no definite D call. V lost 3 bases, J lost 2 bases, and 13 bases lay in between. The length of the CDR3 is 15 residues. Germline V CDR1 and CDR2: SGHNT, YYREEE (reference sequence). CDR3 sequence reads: CASSSGGVFTDTQYF. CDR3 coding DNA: TGTGCCAGCAGCTCAGGTGGGGTTTTCACAGATACGCAGTATTTT.

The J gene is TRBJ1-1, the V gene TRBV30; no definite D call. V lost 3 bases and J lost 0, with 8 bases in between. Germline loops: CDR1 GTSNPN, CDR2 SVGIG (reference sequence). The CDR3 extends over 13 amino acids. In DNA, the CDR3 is TGTGCCTGGAGGAGGTCTATGAACACTGAAGCTTTCTTT. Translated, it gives CAWRRSMNTEAFF.

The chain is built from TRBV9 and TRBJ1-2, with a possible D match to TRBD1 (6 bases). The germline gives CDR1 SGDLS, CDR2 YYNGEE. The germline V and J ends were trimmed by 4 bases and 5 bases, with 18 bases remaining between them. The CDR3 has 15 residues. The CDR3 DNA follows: TGTGCCAGCAGCCCGGACCGGGGGGCGGGGTATGGCTACACCTTC. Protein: CASSPDRGAGYGYTF.